A selection of T cell receptor beta chains follows, all from one sample in a study of cytomegalovirus exposure and HLA in healthy donors. TCRdb keeps only in-frame clones here, not all; method: immunoSEQ multiplex PCR. Here the sample spans some 190,000 clones, about four fifths being singletons. Sequencing used PBMCs. Source of these receptors: a woman under 40 in good health and CMV-seronegative. CDR3s include the opening cysteine and the closing phenylalanine or tryptophan. The order of the fields is D gene, J gene, clone size, V gene, CDR3 protein, CDR3 DNA. A D gene is named only where the DNA matches it firmly. Clone size is stated in some rows and not others, as once, few, many or a class when expanded.

d_call: TRBD1; j_call: TRBJ2-7; clone_size: -; v_call: TRBV5-8; cdr3_aa: CASSLGTGAYEQYF; cdr3_nt: TGTGCCAGCAGCTTGGGGACAGGGGCCTACGAGCAGTACTTC
d_call: TRBD1; j_call: TRBJ1-2; clone_size: once; v_call: TRBV27; cdr3_aa: CASSPGQGLYGYTF; cdr3_nt: TGTGCCAGCAGTCCCGGACAGGGGCTCTATGGCTACACCTTC
d_call: TRBD1; j_call: TRBJ1-2; clone_size: -; v_call: TRBV7-2; cdr3_aa: CASSLVGQFYGYTF; cdr3_nt: TGTGCCAGCAGCTTAGTGGGACAGTTCTATGGCTACACCTTC
d_call: -; j_call: TRBJ1-3; clone_size: few; v_call: TRBV9; cdr3_aa: CASSPQGGAGNTIYF; cdr3_nt: TGTGCCAGCAGCCCCCAAGGGGGGGCTGGAAACACCATATATTTT
d_call: TRBD1; j_call: TRBJ1-3; clone_size: once; v_call: TRBV28; cdr3_aa: CASSPTGGSGNTIYF; cdr3_nt: TGTGCCAGCAGCCCAACAGGGGGCTCTGGAAACACCATATATTTT
d_call: TRBD1; j_call: TRBJ1-4; clone_size: -; v_call: TRBV4-1; cdr3_aa: CASSQAPGTGPNEKLFF; cdr3_nt: TGCGCCAGCAGCCAAGCCCCCGGGACAGGGCCGAATGAAAAACTGTTTTTT
d_call: -; j_call: TRBJ1-1; clone_size: -; v_call: TRBV2; cdr3_aa: CASSEGRGTEAFF; cdr3_nt: TGTGCCAGCAGTGAAGGCAGGGGCACTGAAGCTTTCTTT
d_call: TRBD1; j_call: TRBJ1-2; clone_size: -; v_call: TRBV7-8; cdr3_aa: CASSPKIRGTGTSYGYTF; cdr3_nt: TGTGCCAGCAGCCCCAAAATTAGGGGGACAGGGACATCGTATGGCTACACCTTC
d_call: -; j_call: TRBJ1-1; clone_size: -; v_call: TRBV2; cdr3_aa: CASVTGLMNTEAFF; cdr3_nt: TGTGCCAGCGTAACAGGGTTAATGAACACTGAAGCTTTCTTT
d_call: TRBD1; j_call: TRBJ1-5; clone_size: -; v_call: TRBV2; cdr3_aa: CASSRGTANQPQHF; cdr3_nt: TGTGCCAGCAGCCGAGGGACAGCGAATCAGCCCCAGCATTTT
d_call: -; j_call: TRBJ2-5; clone_size: -; v_call: TRBV5-1; cdr3_aa: CASSTGWDQYF; cdr3_nt: TGCGCCAGCAGCACGGGATGGGACCAGTACTTC
d_call: TRBD1; j_call: TRBJ1-2; clone_size: -; v_call: TRBV15; cdr3_aa: CATSRGQGAFGGYTF; cdr3_nt: TGTGCCACCAGCAGGGGACAGGGGGCTTTTGGTGGCTACACCTTC
d_call: TRBD1; j_call: TRBJ2-1; clone_size: -; v_call: TRBV11-3; cdr3_aa: CASSSRQGSYNEQFF; cdr3_nt: TGTGCCAGCAGCTCCCGACAGGGGTCCTACAATGAGCAGTTCTTC
d_call: -; j_call: TRBJ1-2; clone_size: -; v_call: TRBV14; cdr3_aa: CASSPSGGGGYTF; cdr3_nt: TGTGCCAGCAGCCCCTCGGGGGGCGGGGGCTACACCTTC
d_call: -; j_call: TRBJ1-2; clone_size: few; v_call: TRBV30; cdr3_aa: CAWSEQGYGYTF; cdr3_nt: TGTGCCTGGAGTGAACAGGGATATGGCTACACCTTC
d_call: -; j_call: TRBJ2-1; clone_size: -; v_call: TRBV10-2; cdr3_aa: CASSPITGGAYNEQFF; cdr3_nt: TGCGCCAGCAGCCCCATAACAGGGGGGGCCTACAATGAGCAGTTCTTC
d_call: TRBD1; j_call: TRBJ1-1; clone_size: -; v_call: TRBV29-1; cdr3_aa: CSVEYRGEAFF; cdr3_nt: TGCAGCGTTGAATACAGGGGAGAAGCTTTCTTT
d_call: -; j_call: TRBJ1-1; clone_size: -; v_call: TRBV5-1; cdr3_aa: CASSLGGLQGVRDTEAFF; cdr3_nt: TGCGCCAGCAGCTTGGGAGGGCTACAGGGCGTTCGCGACACTGAAGCTTTCTTT
d_call: TRBD1; j_call: TRBJ2-3; clone_size: -; v_call: TRBV7-9; cdr3_aa: CASSLDETGLTDTQYF; cdr3_nt: TGTGCCAGCAGCTTAGACGAGACAGGGCTGACAGATACGCAGTATTTT
d_call: -; j_call: TRBJ2-3; clone_size: -; v_call: TRBV9; cdr3_aa: CASTRGAGPPQGGDTQYF; cdr3_nt: TGTGCCAGCACCAGGGGGGCAGGTCCTCCCCAAGGCGGAGATACGCAGTATTTT
d_call: TRBD1; j_call: TRBJ2-6; clone_size: -; v_call: TRBV4-1; cdr3_aa: CASSHDPGQGASGANVLTF; cdr3_nt: TGCGCCAGCAGCCACGATCCGGGACAGGGCGCCTCTGGGGCCAACGTCCTGACTTTC
d_call: TRBD1; j_call: TRBJ2-7; clone_size: -; v_call: TRBV5-1; cdr3_aa: CASSLRPTGQFYEQYF; cdr3_nt: TGCGCCAGCAGCTTGAGGCCGACAGGGCAGTTCTACGAGCAGTACTTC
d_call: -; j_call: TRBJ1-2; clone_size: -; v_call: TRBV21-1; cdr3_aa: CASSKELGVDRGISDYGYTF; cdr3_nt: TGTGCCAGCAGCAAAGAGTTAGGGGTCGATAGGGGGATCAGTGACTATGGCTACACCTTT
d_call: TRBD2; j_call: TRBJ2-5; clone_size: -; v_call: TRBV29-1; cdr3_aa: CSVEPSGTSGFSETQYF; cdr3_nt: TGCAGCGTTGAGCCTTCCGGGACTAGCGGTTTCTCGGAGACCCAGTACTTC
d_call: -; j_call: TRBJ2-5; clone_size: -; v_call: TRBV2; cdr3_aa: CASGRWYQETQYF; cdr3_nt: TGTGCCAGCGGCAGGTGGTACCAAGAGACCCAGTACTTC
d_call: -; j_call: TRBJ1-5; clone_size: -; v_call: TRBV7-2; cdr3_aa: CASSLGGGNQPQHF; cdr3_nt: TGTGCCAGCAGCTTAGGGGGGGGCAATCAGCCCCAGCATTTT
d_call: -; j_call: TRBJ2-5; clone_size: -; v_call: TRBV4-3; cdr3_aa: CASSPKASGSKETQYF; cdr3_nt: TGCGCCAGCAGCCCCAAAGCCTCCGGGTCCAAAGAGACCCAGTACTTC
d_call: -; j_call: TRBJ1-1; clone_size: -; v_call: TRBV15; cdr3_aa: CATSRGGGDNTEAFF; cdr3_nt: TGTGCCACCAGCAGAGGAGGGGGGGACAACACTGAAGCTTTCTTT
d_call: -; j_call: TRBJ1-5; clone_size: -; v_call: TRBV6-5; cdr3_aa: CASSYGSGNQPQHF; cdr3_nt: TGTGCCAGCAGTTACGGTTCGGGCAATCAGCCCCAGCATTTT
d_call: TRBD1; j_call: TRBJ1-5; clone_size: -; v_call: TRBV30; cdr3_aa: CAWSDGQGPYSNQPQHF; cdr3_nt: TGTGCCTGGAGTGACGGACAGGGTCCCTATAGCAATCAGCCCCAGCATTTT